The T cell receptor (beta chain) under discussion was sequenced for a study of shared clonotypes between healthy human individuals. Findings and caveats of the study: Generally, estimated richness proved larger in naive subsets than it did in memory subsets. Against clonotypes common to all four donors, non-shared ones had lower generation probabilities.

Germline CDR1 is MGHRA and CDR2 is YSYEKL. Trimming removed 0 bases at V and 4 bases at J, with 10 bases between. The CDR3 spans 15 residues. This clone was observed once. Its antigen remains unknown. CD8 cells regarded as naive lacked CD45RO, were positively chosen for CCR7, and omitted terminally differentiated effector memory CD45RA+ cells. TCRdb's table, derived via immunoSEQ multiplex PCR, lists solely in-frame clones and lacks some. The sample lists about 800,000 clones, around 96% occurring once. This receptor was identified in a young man in good health. The chain recombines TRBV4-1 with TRBJ1-3; no definite D call. Sequenced input: naive CD8+ T cells sorted from blood. DNA of the CDR3: TGCGCCAGCAGCCAAGAGAGGCAGGTCGGAAACACCATATATTTT. Protein sequence: CASSQERQVGNTIYF.